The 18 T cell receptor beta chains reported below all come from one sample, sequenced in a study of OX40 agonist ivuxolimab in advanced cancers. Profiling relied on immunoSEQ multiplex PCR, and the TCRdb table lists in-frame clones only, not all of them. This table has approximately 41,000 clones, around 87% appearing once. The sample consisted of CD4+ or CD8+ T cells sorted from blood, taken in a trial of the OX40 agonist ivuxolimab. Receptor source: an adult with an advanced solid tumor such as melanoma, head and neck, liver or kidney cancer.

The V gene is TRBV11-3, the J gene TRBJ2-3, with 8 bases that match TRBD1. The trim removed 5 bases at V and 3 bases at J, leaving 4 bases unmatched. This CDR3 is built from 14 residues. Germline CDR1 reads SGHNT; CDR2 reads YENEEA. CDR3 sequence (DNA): TGTGCCAGCAGCACCGGACAGGGAACAGATACGCAGTATTTT. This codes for CASSTGQGTDTQYF.

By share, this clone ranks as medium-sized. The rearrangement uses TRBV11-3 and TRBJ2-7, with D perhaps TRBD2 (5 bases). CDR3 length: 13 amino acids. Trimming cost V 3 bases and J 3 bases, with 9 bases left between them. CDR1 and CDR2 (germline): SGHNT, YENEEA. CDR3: CASSFSVSYEQYF. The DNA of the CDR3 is TGTGCCAGCAGCTTTAGCGTAAGCTACGAGCAGTACTTC.

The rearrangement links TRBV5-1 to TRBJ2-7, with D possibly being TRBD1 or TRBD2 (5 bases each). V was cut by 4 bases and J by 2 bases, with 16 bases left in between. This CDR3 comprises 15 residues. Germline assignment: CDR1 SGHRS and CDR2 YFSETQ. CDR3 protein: CASSQGLGVTYEQYF. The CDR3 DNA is TGCGCCAGCAGCCAGGGTTTGGGGGTTACCTACGAGCAGTACTTC.

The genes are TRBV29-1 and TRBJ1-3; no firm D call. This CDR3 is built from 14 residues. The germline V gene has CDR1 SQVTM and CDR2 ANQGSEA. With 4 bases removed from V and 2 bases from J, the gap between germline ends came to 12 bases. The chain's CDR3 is CSVGVGGTGNTIYF. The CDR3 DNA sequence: TGCAGCGTTGGGGTTGGAGGTACTGGAAACACCATATATTTT.

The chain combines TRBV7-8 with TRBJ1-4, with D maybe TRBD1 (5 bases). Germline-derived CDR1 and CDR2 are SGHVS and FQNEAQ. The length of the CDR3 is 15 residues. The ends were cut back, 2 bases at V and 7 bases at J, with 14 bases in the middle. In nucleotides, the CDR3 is TGTGCCAGCAGCTTACAGGAGGGGATGGGTGAAAAACTGTTTTTT. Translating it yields CASSLQEGMGEKLFF.

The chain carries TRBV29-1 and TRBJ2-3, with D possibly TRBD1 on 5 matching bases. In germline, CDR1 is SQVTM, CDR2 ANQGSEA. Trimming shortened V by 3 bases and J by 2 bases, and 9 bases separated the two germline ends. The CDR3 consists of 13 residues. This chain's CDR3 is CSVEGQFTDTQYF. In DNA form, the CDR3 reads TGCAGCGTTGAGGGGCAGTTCACAGATACGCAGTATTTT.

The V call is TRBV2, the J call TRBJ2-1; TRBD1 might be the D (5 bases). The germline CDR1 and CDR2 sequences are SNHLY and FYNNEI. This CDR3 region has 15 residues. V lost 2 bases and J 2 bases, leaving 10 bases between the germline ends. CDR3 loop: CASSESTEAYNEQFF. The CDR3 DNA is TGTGCCAGCAGTGAATCGACAGAGGCCTACAATGAGCAGTTCTTC.

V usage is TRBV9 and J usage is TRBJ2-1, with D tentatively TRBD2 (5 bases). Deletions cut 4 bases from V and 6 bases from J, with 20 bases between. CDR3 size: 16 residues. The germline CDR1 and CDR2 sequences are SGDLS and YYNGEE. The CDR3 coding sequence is TGTGCCAGCAGCTCCAGGACTTCTACCGTTCGCAATGAGCAGTTCTTC. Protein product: CASSSRTSTVRNEQFF.

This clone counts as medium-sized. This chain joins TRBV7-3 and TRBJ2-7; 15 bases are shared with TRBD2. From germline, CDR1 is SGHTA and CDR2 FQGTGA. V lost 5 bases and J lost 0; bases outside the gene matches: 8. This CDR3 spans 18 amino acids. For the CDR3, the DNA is TGTGCCAGCAGCCCCCGGACTAGCGGGGGGGCCAGCTCCTACGAGCAGTACTTC. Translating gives CASSPRTSGGASSYEQYF.

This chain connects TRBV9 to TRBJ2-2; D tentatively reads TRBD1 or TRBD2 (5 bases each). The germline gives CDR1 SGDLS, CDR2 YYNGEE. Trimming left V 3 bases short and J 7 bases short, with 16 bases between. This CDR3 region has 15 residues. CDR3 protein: CASSARGPSGGELFF. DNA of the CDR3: TGTGCCAGCAGCGCCCGGGGCCCGTCCGGCGGGGAGCTGTTTTTT.

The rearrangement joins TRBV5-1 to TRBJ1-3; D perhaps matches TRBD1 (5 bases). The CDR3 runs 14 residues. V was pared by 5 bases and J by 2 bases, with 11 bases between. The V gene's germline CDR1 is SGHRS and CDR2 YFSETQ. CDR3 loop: CASRRPGPGNTIYF. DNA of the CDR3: TGCGCCAGCAGACGTCCGGGGCCTGGAAACACCATATATTTT.

DNA of the CDR3: TGTGCCAGCAGCTCTAGGACTAGAGACGAGCAGTACTTC. It is translated as CASSSRTRDEQYF. The chain couples TRBV11-2 to TRBJ2-7, with 7 bases identical to TRBD2. Per germline, CDR1 SGHAT and CDR2 FQNNGV. CDR3 length: 13 amino acids. V was clipped by 4 bases and J by 5 bases; unmatched bases: 5.

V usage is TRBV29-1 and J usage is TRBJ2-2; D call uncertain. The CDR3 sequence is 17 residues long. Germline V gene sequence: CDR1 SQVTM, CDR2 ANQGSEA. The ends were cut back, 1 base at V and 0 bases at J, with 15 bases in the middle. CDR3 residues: CSVEVVQTRTNTGELFF. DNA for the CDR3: TGCAGCGTTGAAGTAGTACAGACGAGAACGAACACCGGGGAGCTGTTTTTT.

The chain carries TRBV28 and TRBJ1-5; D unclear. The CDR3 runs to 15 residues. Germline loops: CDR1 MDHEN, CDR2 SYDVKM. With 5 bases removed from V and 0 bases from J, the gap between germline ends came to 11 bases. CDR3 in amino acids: CASSRPAYSNQPQHF. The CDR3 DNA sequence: TGTGCCAGCAGTAGGCCAGCATATAGCAATCAGCCCCAGCATTTT.

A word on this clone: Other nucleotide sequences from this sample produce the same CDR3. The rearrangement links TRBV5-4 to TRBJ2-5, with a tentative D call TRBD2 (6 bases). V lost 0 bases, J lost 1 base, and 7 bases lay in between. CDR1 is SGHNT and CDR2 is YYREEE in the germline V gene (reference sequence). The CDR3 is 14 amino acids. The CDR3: CASSLAGVQETQYF. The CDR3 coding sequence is TGTGCCAGCAGCTTGGCGGGGGTCCAAGAGACCCAGTACTTC.

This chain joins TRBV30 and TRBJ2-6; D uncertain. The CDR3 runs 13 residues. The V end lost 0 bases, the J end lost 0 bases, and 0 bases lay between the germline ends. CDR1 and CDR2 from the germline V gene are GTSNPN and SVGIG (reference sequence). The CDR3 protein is CAWSVSGANVLTF. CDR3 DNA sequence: TGTGCCTGGAGTGTCTCTGGGGCCAACGTCCTGACTTTC.

The CDR3, as DNA: TGCGCCAGCAGCTTGGAGGGGGCTGTGACTGAAGCTTTCTTT. The encoded protein is CASSLEGAVTEAFF. V is TRBV5-1 and J is TRBJ1-1; 7 positions agree with TRBD1. The CDR3 is made up of 14 amino acids. V trimming: 0 bases; J trimming: 5 bases; junction bases outside the gene matches: 4. The germline V gene has CDR1 SGHRS and CDR2 YFSETQ.

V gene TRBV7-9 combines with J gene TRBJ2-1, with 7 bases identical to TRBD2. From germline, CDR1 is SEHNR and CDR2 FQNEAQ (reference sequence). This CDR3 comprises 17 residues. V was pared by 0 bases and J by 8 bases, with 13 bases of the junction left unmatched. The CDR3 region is CASSLAGLPSGGYEQFF. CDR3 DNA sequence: TGTGCCAGCAGCTTAGCGGGGTTGCCTAGCGGAGGGTATGAGCAGTTCTTC.